The entry below gives a single TCR beta chain sequence along with its context. These data are taken from a study of cytomegalovirus exposure and HLA in healthy donors. The germline V gene has CDR1 SGDLS and CDR2 YYNGEE. The CDR3 has 13 amino acids. V was clipped by 5 bases and J by 3 bases, with 9 bases between them. PCR employed 60 Vbeta and 13 Jbeta primers. Using immunoSEQ multiplex PCR, the repertoire was profiled, and TCRdb retains in-frame clones only, with some absent. The data contain roughly 130,000 clones, roughly 86% of them seen just once; the ten biggest clones take up roughly 0.53%. Sequenced: PBMCs. This TCR derives from a woman in her thirties or forties in good health and CMV-seronegative. V usage is TRBV9 and J usage is TRBJ2-1; D is uncertain. The CDR3 nucleotides are TGTGCCAGCAGGGTGGCTGGCTACAATGAGCAGTTCTTC. It is translated as CASRVAGYNEQFF.